The clone carrying this T cell receptor (beta chain) came up many times. What it binds is not known. No treatment of any kind had been given to any patient before thyroid surgery. The CDR3 is 12 amino acids. Germline V gene sequence: CDR1 DFQATT, CDR2 SNEGSKA (reference sequence). V was clipped by 6 bases and J by 7 bases, with 13 bases between them. The record originates from a study of metastatic and nonmetastatic thyroid tumors. Study-level findings and limits: Reported TCR beta diversity, measured in blood and tumor, was significantly higher for malignant thyroid tumors than for benign nodules.

With MiXCR, TCRdb reprocessed the PCR reads. This sample has about 59,000 clones, with around 16% found just once. Sequencing used blood. The TCR sequence derives from a male donor with papillary thyroid cancer or a benign thyroid nodule (not recorded which). Some clones in this sample may be carry-over from other donors' samples. V gene TRBV20-1 combines with J gene TRBJ2-1; TRBD2 is a possible D gene (6 bases). The CDR3 reads CSAGGAMNEQFF. The CDR3 nucleotides are TGCAGTGCGGGCGGGGCTATGAATGAGCAGTTCTTC.